This T cell receptor beta chain originates from a study of human T cells and chemical hapten exposure. Study results and limitations: Sensitizing with DPC caused no change in TCRs above 1 in 1000 frequency.

This clonotype has at least ten counts. The antigen remains undetermined. Losses at the gene ends were 1 base for V and 5 bases for J; bases not matched to a gene: 7. The germline CDR1 and CDR2 sequences are SGHTS and YDEGEE. The CDR3 consists of 16 residues. Whole blood, unfractionated, served as the material for total RNA extraction. The library tagged individual cDNA molecules with unique molecular identifiers. TCRdb ran MiXCR on the 5' RACE reads and lists one entry per CDR3 protein. The sample yields around 140,000 distinct CDR3 sequences, 4.1% seen once. The chain uses TRBV5-8 and TRBJ2-2; TRBD1 matches at 8 bases. This TCR was recovered from a female donor in good health. The CDR3 DNA reads TGTGCCAGCAGCTTGTTCGAGACAGGGGTGACCGGGGAGCTGTTTTTT. This encodes CASSLFETGVTGELFF.